The 30 T cell receptor beta chains reported below all come from one sample, sequenced in a study of blood T cell repertoires in COVID-19. Data came from immunoSEQ multiplex PCR; TCRdb stores just in-frame clones and leaves some out. The sample shows roughly 180,000 clones, around 79% of them seen only once. Sequenced sample: PBMCs or T cells enriched from blood (not recorded which). These receptors all stem from a man aged 50 to 59 who had recovered from COVID-19.

J is TRBJ2-3 and V is TRBV6-1; D gene ambiguous. The ends were cut back, 3 bases at V and 5 bases at J, with 15 bases in the middle. The CDR3 is 15 amino acids. CDR1 and CDR2 from the germline V gene are MNHNS and SASEGT. CDR3 bases: TGTGCCAGCAGTGAGTTAACCGATACATTAGATACGCAGTATTTT. This encodes CASSELTDTLDTQYF.

The rearrangement uses TRBV6-6 and TRBJ2-5, with D possibly matching TRBD1 (6 bases). The CDR3 spans 17 residues. V was cut by 5 bases and J by 1 base, with 20 bases left in between. Germline CDR1 and CDR2: MNHNY and SVGAGI (reference sequence). CDR3 sequence: CASSPKKTGGLQETQYF. The CDR3 DNA reads as TGTGCCAGCAGTCCAAAAAAGACAGGAGGACTCCAAGAGACCCAGTACTTC.

This chain joins TRBV19 and TRBJ2-5; the match to TRBD1 covers 7 bases. V was clipped by 4 bases and J by 2 bases; unmatched bases: 4. In germline, CDR1 is LNHDA, CDR2 SQIVND (reference sequence). The CDR3 sequence is 14 residues long. CDR3 loop: CASSTGGLQETQYF. The CDR3 nucleotides read TGTGCCAGTAGTACAGGGGGTTTGCAAGAGACCCAGTACTTC.

V usage is TRBV18 and J usage is TRBJ2-7; no firm D call. The CDR3 extends over 12 amino acids. Trimming cost V 5 bases and J 2 bases, with 7 bases left between them. Per the germline V gene, CDR1 is KGHSH and CDR2 is LQKENI. The CDR3 region has the DNA TGTGCCAGCTCAGCCAGGACCTACGAGCAGTACTTC. This gives the protein CASSARTYEQYF.

This clone was counted once. Here the CDR3 DNA reads TGTGCCAGCACCCCCCGGATGGGCGCCGTGGGCACTGAAGCTTTCTTT. Its translation: CASTPRMGAVGTEAFF. The chain uses TRBV21-1 and TRBJ1-1; the DNA was not used to check the table's D call, TRBD1. TRBV21-1 is an annotated pseudogene. The CDR3 sequence is 16 residues long.

The J gene is TRBJ2-1, the V gene TRBV7-2, with a tentative D call TRBD2 (7 bases). Germline CDR1 SGHTA, CDR2 FQGNSA. This CDR3 region has 16 residues. V lost 4 bases to trimming and J lost 7 bases, with 20 bases between them. CDR3 in amino acids: CASSSNPGGLLNEQFF. CDR3 DNA sequence: TGTGCCAGCAGCTCCAACCCGGGGGGCCTATTAAATGAGCAGTTCTTC.

The chain carries TRBV10-1 and TRBJ1-2; D is undetermined. Deletions cut 7 bases from V and 3 bases from J, with 12 bases between. Germline V CDR1 and CDR2: WNHNN, SYGVQD (reference sequence). This CDR3 has 13 residues. CDR3 DNA: TGCGCCAGCAAGGAGGTGGAATACTATGGCTACACCTTC. Protein sequence: CASKEVEYYGYTF.

The rearrangement links TRBV6-5 to TRBJ1-2; the D gene is possibly TRBD1 (5 bases). With 5 bases removed from V and 7 bases from J, the gap between germline ends came to 17 bases. The CDR3 has 14 amino acids. CDR1 and CDR2 from the germline V gene are MNHEY and SVGAGI. The CDR3 nucleotides are TGTGCCAGCAGTCGCGGGGACCCTAGAGGTGGCTACACCTTC. Encoded protein: CASSRGDPRGGYTF.

This chain connects TRBV24-1 to TRBJ2-1; a weak D match, TRBD2 (6 bases). CDR1 KGHDR and CDR2 SFDVKD come from the germline V gene. Trimming pared 3 bases from V and 6 bases from J, leaving 11 bases between. There are 14 residues in the CDR3. CDR3 coding DNA: TGTGCCACCAGTGATCCGGGGGTCCTCAATGAGCAGTTCTTC. Translating gives CATSDPGVLNEQFF.

The chain links TRBV19 to TRBJ1-1; TRBD1 might be the D (5 bases). The V and J ends lost 3 bases and 0 bases respectively, with 17 bases between them. Germline V CDR1 and CDR2: LNHDA, SQIVND (reference sequence). There are 17 residues in the CDR3. The CDR3 sequence is CASSIGAVLPMNTEAFF. As DNA, the CDR3 is TGTGCCAGTAGTATTGGGGCAGTCTTACCGATGAACACTGAAGCTTTCTTT.

The chain carries TRBV7-2 and TRBJ2-5; 12 positions agree with TRBD2. The CDR3 is 14 amino acids. Germline lookup yields CDR1 SGHTA and CDR2 FQGNSA. J lost 5 bases, V lost 5 bases, and 3 bases had no gene match. In nucleotides, the CDR3 is TGTGCCAGCAGCACTAGCGGGAGGTGGGAGACCCAGTACTTC. Its translation is CASSTSGRWETQYF.

The chain recombines TRBV28 with TRBJ1-1; 7 bases align to TRBD1. The V and J ends lost 4 bases and 0 bases, in that order; junction bases with no gene match: 2. The CDR3 is made up of 14 amino acids. Germline-derived CDR1 and CDR2 are MDHEN and SYDVKM. In DNA, the CDR3 is TGTGCCAGCAGTTCGACAGGGATGAACACTGAAGCTTTCTTT. Its protein product is CASSSTGMNTEAFF. Supplemented by reference TRBV28 and TRBJ1-1, the full variable domain reads DVKVTQSSRYLVKRTGEKVFLECVQDMDHENMFWYRQDPGLGLRLIYFSYDVKMKEKGDIPEGYSVSREKKERFSLILESASTNQTSMYLCASSSTGMNTEAFFGQGTRLTVV.

V is TRBV6-5 and J is TRBJ2-7; D possibly corresponds to TRBD2 (8 bases). The CDR3 spans 14 residues. Trimming left V 4 bases short and J 2 bases short, with 12 bases between. Germline CDR1 is MNHEY and CDR2 is SVGAGI. The DNA for the CDR3 is TGTGCCAGCAGTTCGGGAGGGGGCCCCTACGAGCAGTACTTC. It is translated as CASSSGGGPYEQYF.

The V call is TRBV14, the J call TRBJ1-3, with D unclear. The V gene lost 5 bases and the J gene lost 11 bases, with 13 bases spanning the gap. Germline V gives CDR1 SGHDN, CDR2 FVKESK. The CDR3 has 12 residues. The CDR3 region has the DNA TGTGCCAGCAGCGCGTCTTCGTTGGCCATATATTTT. Translating it yields CASSASSLAIYF. The variable domain in full, completed from reference TRBV14 and TRBJ1-3, reads EAGVTQFPSHSVIEKGQTVTLRCDPISGHDNLYWYRRVMGKEIKFLLHFVKESKQDESGMPNNRFLAERTGGTYSTLKVQPAELEDSGVYFCASSASSLAIYFGEGSWLTVV.

CDR3 nucleotide sequence: TGCGCCAGCAGCTTCCTGACAGGGACGAACGAGCAGTACTTC. Translating gives CASSFLTGTNEQYF. V is TRBV5-1 and J is TRBJ2-7, with 7 bases identical to TRBD1. Trimming removed 2 bases from V and 5 bases from J; junction bases left unmatched: 7. The germline V gene has CDR1 SGHRS and CDR2 YFSETQ. There are 14 residues in the CDR3.

The chain combines TRBV29-1 with TRBJ1-1; 7 bases fit TRBD1. Germline CDR1 SQVTM, CDR2 ANQGSEA. This CDR3 is built from 15 residues. Germline trimming cut 1 base from V and 3 bases from J; bases unmatched to any gene: 8. CDR3 in DNA: TGCAGCGTTGAAGCCCCGACAGGGATGGACACTGAAGCTTTCTTT. Its translation is CSVEAPTGMDTEAFF.

The chain joins TRBV28 to TRBJ1-1; 7 bases match TRBD1. Per the germline V gene, CDR1 is MDHEN and CDR2 is SYDVKM. V lost 6 bases to trimming and J lost 4 bases; unmatched junction nucleotides: 11. CDR3 length equals 15 residues. CDR3: CASSPQGGSSTEAFF. The CDR3 nucleotides are TGTGCCAGCAGCCCTCAGGGGGGCTCGAGCACTGAAGCTTTCTTT.

The chain recombines TRBV2 with TRBJ2-5, with 9 nucleotides matching TRBD2. J gave up 2 bases and V 7 bases, and 11 bases lay outside the gene matches. Per the germline V gene, CDR1 is SNHLY and CDR2 is FYNNEI. This CDR3 region has 16 residues. CDR3 sequence (DNA): TGTGCCAGCACTACACTCCTTCTAGCGGGACAAGAGACCCAGTACTTC. This encodes CASTTLLLAGQETQYF.

The chain carries TRBV20-1 and TRBJ2-7; TRBD2 matches at 8 bases. V lost 3 bases and J lost 0; bases outside the gene matches: 7. Germline loops: CDR1 DFQATT, CDR2 SNEGSKA (reference sequence). There are 15 residues in the CDR3. The CDR3 DNA reads as TGCAGTGCTAGTAGAACTAGCGGCAGCTCCTACGAGCAGTACTTC. Translation gives CSASRTSGSSYEQYF.

This chain joins TRBV5-1 and TRBJ1-2; TRBD1 agrees at 12 bases. The CDR3 is made up of 15 amino acids. In germline, CDR1 is SGHRS, CDR2 YFSETQ. The trim removed 3 bases at V and 8 bases at J, leaving 8 bases unmatched. CDR3 loop: CASSSVGTGGLGYTF. The CDR3 region has the DNA TGCGCCAGCAGCTCTGTTGGGACAGGGGGCCTAGGCTACACCTTC.

The V gene is TRBV7-9, the J gene TRBJ2-3, with 9 bases that match TRBD1. V lost 8 bases to trimming and J lost 1 base; unmatched junction nucleotides: 1. Germline values: CDR1 SEHNR, CDR2 FQNEAQ (reference sequence). The CDR3 runs to 13 residues. The CDR3 sequence: CASGDRGTDTQYF. The CDR3 nucleotides read TGTGCCAGCGGGGACAGGGGCACAGATACGCAGTATTTT.

V and J are TRBV28 and TRBJ2-7; 9 bases match TRBD1. Germline V gives CDR1 MDHEN, CDR2 SYDVKM. The CDR3 is made up of 14 amino acids. Trimming removed 8 bases from V and 3 bases from J; junction bases left unmatched: 8. Here the CDR3 reads CASARDRVFYEQYF. CDR3 bases: TGTGCCAGCGCCCGGGACAGGGTTTTCTACGAGCAGTACTTC.

V is TRBV28 and J is TRBJ1-4; 7 bases are a match to TRBD1. CDR3 size: 13 residues. With 6 bases clipped from V and 5 bases from J, the junction kept 3 bases outside the gene matches. Germline CDR1 MDHEN, CDR2 SYDVKM. The CDR3 DNA is TGTGCCAGCAGGGGACAGAAGAATGAAAAACTGTTTTTT. Its protein is CASRGQKNEKLFF.

The genes are TRBV15 and TRBJ1-5; D may be TRBD1 (6 bases). The CDR3 runs to 16 residues. Trimming shortened V by 0 bases and J by 5 bases, and 14 bases separated the two germline ends. The germline V gene encodes CDR1 LNHNV and CDR2 YYDKDF (reference sequence). The CDR3 DNA follows: TGTGCCACCAGCAGAGATATGACAGGTGGAGATCAGCCCCAGCATTTT. Translated: CATSRDMTGGDQPQHF. Full variable domain (remainder filled in from reference TRBV15 and TRBJ1-5): DAMVIQNPRYQVTQFGKPVTLSCSQTLNHNVMYWYQQKSSQAPKLLFHYYDKDFNNEADTPDNFQSRRPNTSFCFLDIRSPGLGDTAMYLCATSRDMTGGDQPQHFGDGTRLSIL.

The chain joins TRBV5-1 to TRBJ1-4, with a weak D call TRBD1 (5 bases). The CDR3 sequence is 14 residues long. Per the germline V gene, CDR1 is SGHRS and CDR2 is YFSETQ. Trimming took off 5 bases at V and 8 bases at J, with 16 bases between the two ends. The CDR3 reads CASSAGGGAEKLFF. As DNA, the CDR3 is TGCGCCAGCAGTGCTGGCGGGGGAGCCGAAAAACTGTTTTTT.

The chain couples TRBV5-6 to TRBJ2-7, with a tentative D call TRBD2 (5 bases). The germline V gene has CDR1 SGHDT and CDR2 YYEEEE. The CDR3 runs 14 residues. V lost 1 base to trimming and J lost 4 bases, with 12 bases between them. For the CDR3, the DNA is TGTGCCAGCAGCTTGTGGGAGAAACGATACGAGCAGTACTTC. As protein: CASSLWEKRYEQYF.

The V and J genes are TRBV6-5 and TRBJ1-5; no definite D call. Germline lookup yields CDR1 MNHEY and CDR2 SVGAGI. V lost 1 base to trimming and J lost 6 bases, with 13 bases between them. There are 15 residues in the CDR3. In DNA form, the CDR3 reads TGTGCCAGCAGTTACTTTTCGGGTACGTTTCAGCCCCAGCATTTT. Its translation: CASSYFSGTFQPQHF.

This chain links TRBV11-2 with TRBJ1-3, with D unclear. The CDR3 has 12 residues. V dropped 7 bases and J dropped 4 bases, with 8 bases sitting between them. CDR1 and CDR2 (germline): SGHAT, FQNNGV. The CDR3 DNA is TGTGCCAGCACCCCCATGGGAAACACCATATATTTT. Amino acids: CASTPMGNTIYF.

In this sample, this clone turned up once. V usage is TRBV5-3 and J usage is TRBJ2-5; 7 bases align to TRBD1. TRBV5-3 is flagged as an ORF with uncertain function. This CDR3 has 17 amino acids. The junction had 13 bases not matched to a gene; V was cut back by 4 bases and J by 1 base. The CDR3 nucleotides are TGTGCCAGAAGCAGAATGGAGTCGGGACAGAGCCAAGAGACCCAGTACTTC. Translating it yields CARSRMESGQSQETQYF.

The chain is built from TRBV19 and TRBJ1-1; D is uncertain. V shed 3 bases and J shed 6 bases, with 8 bases lying between them. Germline CDR1 and CDR2: LNHDA and SQIVND (reference sequence). The CDR3 spans 12 residues. The DNA for the CDR3 is TGTGCCAGTAGTATCCGGGGTTCTGAAGCTTTCTTT. This gives the protein CASSIRGSEAFF.